This T cell receptor (beta chain) was captured by sequencing in a study of graft-versus-host responses after intestinal transplantation. Assay used: immunoSEQ multiplex PCR; TCRdb lists only in-frame clones, some missing. The sample has over a thousand clones; roughly 90% are singletons. There are 14 residues in the CDR3. V was pared by 5 bases and J by 3 bases, with 13 bases between. The germline CDR1 and CDR2 sequences are SGHAT and FQNNGV. Material: PBMCs, obtained 8 days after intestinal transplant. The sequence was collected from a human patient who received an intestinal transplant, so some T cells may come from the graft donor. This chain links TRBV11-2 with TRBJ2-5; TRBD1 or TRBD2 may be the D gene (6 bases each). The CDR3 sequence is CASSHGGSEETQYF. The CDR3 DNA follows: TGTGCCAGCAGCCACGGGGGCAGCGAAGAGACCCAGTACTTC. The full variable domain, in which reference TRBV11-2 and TRBJ2-5 provide the parts outside the CDR3, is EAGVAQSPRYKIIEKRQSVAFWCNPISGHATLYWYQQILGQGPKLLIQFQNNGVVDDSQLPKDRFSAERLKGVDSTLKIQPAKLEDSAVYLCASSHGGSEETQYFGPGTRLLVL.